Below, 17 T cell receptor beta chains from the same sample are listed, as sequenced in a study of tumor-infiltrating lymphocytes in localized non-small cell lung cancer. The data were produced by immunoSEQ multiplex PCR, yet TCRdb's version contains in-frame clones alone and is incomplete. The sample includes approximately 12,000 clones, around 76% seen only once; the top ten take 4.5%. The material sequenced was lung tumor tissue. All receptors come from a human donor with non-small cell lung cancer.

J is TRBJ1-3 and V is TRBV28; a possible D gene is TRBD1 (5 bases). Germline V CDR1 and CDR2: MDHEN, SYDVKM. The CDR3 consists of 14 residues. The V end lost 6 bases, the J end lost 5 bases, and 14 bases lay between the germline ends. CDR3 protein: CASRGPGSRNTIYF. In DNA, the CDR3 is TGTGCCAGCAGGGGACCAGGGTCCCGAAACACCATATATTTT. The whole variable domain, filled in from reference TRBV28 and TRBJ1-3, reads DVKVTQSSRYLVKRTGEKVFLECVQDMDHENMFWYRQDPGLGLRLIYFSYDVKMKEKGDIPEGYSVSREKKERFSLILESASTNQTSMYLCASRGPGSRNTIYFGEGSWLTVV.

The chain uses TRBV5-1 and TRBJ2-2; D possibly corresponds to TRBD1 (5 bases). Between the trimmed V and J ends, which lost 5 bases and 3 bases, there was a span of 8 bases. CDR3 length equals 13 residues. Germline V gene sequence: CDR1 SGHRS, CDR2 YFSETQ. The CDR3 DNA follows: TGCGCCAGCAGAGCCAGGGACACCGGGGAGCTGTTTTTT. Its protein is CASRARDTGELFF. Looking up the rest from reference TRBV5-1 and TRBJ2-2 gives the full variable domain: KAGVTQTPRYLIKTRGQQVTLSCSPISGHRSVSWYQQTPGQGLQFLFEYFSETQRNKGNFPGRFSGRQFSNSRSEMNVSTLELGDSALYLCASRARDTGELFFGEGSRLTVL.

This chain links TRBV2 with TRBJ1-5; TRBD1 aligns across 8 bases. Germline V lookup: CDR1 SNHLY, CDR2 FYNNEI. V was clipped by 6 bases and J by 6 bases; unmatched bases: 10. The CDR3 extends over 15 amino acids. The CDR3 loop is CASRERAGGPQPQHF. The DNA of the CDR3 is TGTGCCAGCAGGGAACGGGCAGGGGGCCCTCAGCCCCAGCATTTT. The complete variable domain, with remaining parts taken from reference TRBV2 and TRBJ1-5, reads EPEVTQTPSHQVTQMGQEVILRCVPISNHLYFYWYRQILGQKVEFLVSFYNNEISEKSEIFDDQFSVERPDGSNFTLKIRSTKLEDSAMYFCASRERAGGPQPQHFGDGTRLSIL.

The rearrangement joins TRBV5-1 to TRBJ1-1; D unresolved. The V and J ends lost 2 bases and 0 bases respectively, with 5 bases between them. Germline CDR1 reads SGHRS; CDR2 reads YFSETQ. CDR3 length: 13 residues. The CDR3 nucleotides are TGCGCCAGCAGCTTTAGACTGAACACTGAAGCTTTCTTT. It specifies CASSFRLNTEAFF.

The V call is TRBV5-6, the J call TRBJ2-4; D possibly matches TRBD1 or TRBD2 (6 bases each). The CDR3 contains 13 residues. Germline CDR1 is SGHDT and CDR2 is YYEEEE. Trimming shortened V by 5 bases and J by 6 bases, and 12 bases separated the two germline ends. The CDR3 reads CASRLWGANIQYF. For the CDR3, the DNA is TGTGCCAGCAGGTTGTGGGGGGCAAACATTCAGTACTTC.

The rearrangement uses TRBV28 and TRBJ1-5, with 8 bases that match TRBD1. This CDR3 is 14 amino acids long. Germline-derived CDR1 and CDR2 are MDHEN and SYDVKM. V trimming: 5 bases; J trimming: 6 bases; junction bases outside the gene matches: 6. The CDR3 nucleotides are TGTGCCAGCAGTAAGGACAGGGTCGGTCAGCCCCAGCATTTT. Encoded protein: CASSKDRVGQPQHF.

The J gene is TRBJ1-3, the V gene TRBV6-1, with a possible D match to TRBD1 (5 bases). The V end was cut by 4 bases, the J end by 3 bases, with 13 bases between. CDR3 size: 15 residues. CDR1 is MNHNS, CDR2 SASEGT, per germline. CDR3 protein: CASSGREFVGNTIYF. The CDR3 bases are TGTGCCAGCAGTGGCAGGGAGTTTGTTGGAAACACCATATATTTT.

This clone was observed once. This chain links TRBV19 with TRBJ1-5, with TRBD1 matching 11 bases. The CDR3 extends over 15 amino acids. The ends lost 6 bases at V and 1 base at J; junction bases unmatched: 2. The germline V gene has CDR1 LNHDA and CDR2 SQIVND (reference sequence). The CDR3 here is CASRGTGGSNQPQHF. For the CDR3, the DNA is TGTGCCAGTAGGGGGACAGGGGGGAGCAATCAGCCCCAGCATTTT.

The chain joins TRBV10-3 to TRBJ1-1, with no clear D. The CDR3 is 14 residues long. CDR1 and CDR2 from the germline V gene are ENHRY and SYGVKD. V was clipped by 3 bases and J by 0 bases, with 8 bases between them. CDR3 in amino acids: CAISDAPMNTEAFF. CDR3 bases: TGTGCCATCAGTGATGCACCCATGAACACTGAAGCTTTCTTT.

Turning to this clone: Other DNA sequences from this sample encode an identical CDR3 as well. The chain carries TRBV9 and TRBJ2-1; tentatively, D is TRBD1 or TRBD2 (5 bases each). The V end was cut by 0 bases, the J end by 1 base, with 8 bases between. The CDR3 runs to 15 residues. CDR1 SGDLS and CDR2 YYNGEE come from the germline V gene. The CDR3 nucleotides are TGTGCCAGCAGCGTAGTGGGGGTTTCCTACAATGAGCAGTTCTTC. Its translation: CASSVVGVSYNEQFF.

The chain carries TRBV11-2 and TRBJ2-3; 7 positions agree with TRBD2. CDR1 and CDR2 (germline): SGHAT, FQNNGV. The CDR3 is made up of 15 amino acids. V lost 5 bases, J lost 3 bases, and 8 bases stayed unmatched. The DNA of the CDR3 is TGTGCCAGCAGCACCGGGACGGGGGGAACAGATACGCAGTATTTT. Protein sequence: CASSTGTGGTDTQYF.

This rearrangement joins TRBV27 to TRBJ2-5, with TRBD1 matching 7 bases. Germline V gives CDR1 MNHEY, CDR2 SMNVEV (reference sequence). The J segment lost 2 bases and the V segment lost 6 bases, leaving 3 bases of the junction unmatched. The CDR3 is 13 residues long. In DNA, the CDR3 is TGTGCCAGCAGACAGGGGTATCAAGAGACCCAGTACTTC. Translation gives CASRQGYQETQYF.

The chain uses TRBV7-6 and TRBJ2-7; no reliable D call. CDR1 SGHVS and CDR2 FNYEAQ come from the germline V gene. CDR3 length: 15 residues. Trimming took 1 base from V and 0 from J, leaving 10 bases between them. CDR3 residues: CASSLGVSSSYEQYF. The CDR3 DNA follows: TGTGCCAGCAGCTTAGGGGTCTCCAGCTCCTACGAGCAGTACTTC. Looking up the rest from reference TRBV7-6 and TRBJ2-7 gives the full variable domain: GAGVSQSPRYKVTKRGQDVALRCDPISGHVSLYWYRQALGQGPEFLTYFNYEAQQDKSGLPNDRFSAERPEGSISTLTIQRTEQRDSAMYRCASSLGVSSSYEQYFGPGTRLTVT.

The rearrangement links TRBV18 to TRBJ2-5; TRBD1 might be the D (6 bases). Trimming stripped 6 bases from V and 9 bases from J, with 20 bases between. The CDR3 covers 14 residues. CDR1 is KGHSH and CDR2 is LQKENI in the germline V gene. The CDR3 sequence is CASSPRQGPEAQYF. The CDR3 coding sequence is TGTGCCAGCTCGCCCCGGCAGGGGCCGGAGGCCCAGTACTTC.

J is TRBJ1-2 and V is TRBV28, with a possible D match to TRBD1 (5 bases). Between the trimmed V and J ends, which lost 3 bases and 1 base, there was a span of 21 bases. This CDR3 is built from 18 residues. Germline CDR1 is MDHEN and CDR2 is SYDVKM. The CDR3 DNA reads as TGTGCCAGCAGTTTTAGCTCCCTGCGGGGCAACTTTAACTATGGCTACACCTTC. It encodes CASSFSSLRGNFNYGYTF.

This clone was detected only a few times. The chain couples TRBV2 to TRBJ2-5; TRBD1 matches at 8 bases. The CDR3 extends over 13 amino acids. Unmatched junction bases numbered 3, after V lost 7 bases and J lost 2 bases. In germline, CDR1 is SNHLY, CDR2 FYNNEI. CDR3 sequence (DNA): TGTGCCAGCATTGGACAGGGACAAGAGACCCAGTACTTC. Its protein product is CASIGQGQETQYF.

The chain carries TRBV5-1 and TRBJ2-3, with 8 bases that match TRBD2. The CDR3 has 14 amino acids. Trimming cost V 6 bases and J 6 bases; bases outside gene matches: 9. The germline V gene has CDR1 SGHRS and CDR2 YFSETQ. Written as DNA, the CDR3 is TGCGCCAGCACCATCGGGACTAGGAGTGATACGCAGTATTTT. This gives the protein CASTIGTRSDTQYF.